This entry lists 6 T cell receptor beta chains sequenced from one sample in a study of monozygotic twins with inflammatory bowel disease. TCRdb processed the 5' RACE reads again and assigns one entry to each CDR3 protein, with no DNA. The specimen's table records 300,000 to 450,000 distinct CDR3 sequences. Sequencing was carried out using blood. The receptors were gathered from a human donor with ulcerative colitis or Crohn's disease, or a healthy co-twin of an affected twin (not recorded which).

The chain carries TRBV4-2 and TRBJ2-7. The germline gives CDR1 LGHNA, CDR2 YNFKEQ. CDR3 length: 16 residues. The CDR3 sequence: CASSQDIGEIPYEQYF.

The gene calls are TRBV7-3 and TRBJ1-5; TCRdb lists TRBD1, though no DNA is available to test this call. CDR3 length equals 16 residues. CDR1 SGHTA and CDR2 FQGTGA come from the germline V gene. The chain's CDR3 is CASSQWDRGGNQPQHF.

The chain employs TRBV4-3 and TRBJ2-7; TCRdb outputs TRBD1, but without DNA this stays unchecked. The CDR3 extends over 13 amino acids. Per germline, CDR1 LGHNA and CDR2 YSLEER. CDR3 loop: CASSRDRAYEQYF.

The chain recombines TRBV19 with TRBJ1-5. This CDR3 spans 15 amino acids. Looked up from germline, CDR1 is LNHDA and CDR2 is SQIVND (reference sequence). The CDR3 here is CASSTQKRSNQPQHF.

The V call is TRBV20-1, the J call TRBJ2-7; TCRdb reports TRBD2, a call that lacks DNA to check it against. Germline V gene data show CDR1 as DFQATT and CDR2 as SNEGSKA (reference sequence). CDR3 length equals 16 residues. The CDR3 protein is CSASTTSGTEVAEQYF.

The genes are TRBV18 and TRBJ2-5; the D call from TCRdb, TRBD1, cannot be confirmed without DNA. This CDR3 region has 14 residues. The germline CDR1 and CDR2 sequences are KGHSH and LQKENI. CDR3 loop: CASSPRQGEETQYF. Filled out from reference TRBV18 and TRBJ2-5, the complete variable domain reads NAGVMQNPRHLVRRRGQEARLRCSPMKGHSHVYWYRQLPEEGLKFMVYLQKENIIDESGMPKERFSAEFPKEGPSILRIQQVVRGDSAAYFCASSPRQGEETQYFGPGTRLLVL.